This T cell receptor beta chain came from a study of T cell repertoires in cytomegalovirus infection. The table lists this clonotype with many counts. TCRdb independently ran MiXCR on the reads; one entry per CDR3 protein. The repertoire holds 130,000 or so distinct CDR3 sequences, with about 6.3% as singletons. The sequencing sample was made of PBMCs. This sequence originates from a human donor in good health (CMV status not recorded). Some clones in this sample may be carry-over from other donors' samples.

Written as DNA, the CDR3 is TGTGCCAGCAGCTTAGTGCGGGGGGTACGGAATGAGCAGTTCTTC. The encoded protein is CASSLVRGVRNEQFF. The chain joins TRBV7-2 to TRBJ2-1, with TRBD2 matching over 8 bases. The CDR3 has 15 residues. V lost 1 base and J lost 7; bases outside the gene matches: 6. The germline gives CDR1 SGHTA, CDR2 FQGNSA.